This passage covers 6 T cell receptor beta chains from one sample sequenced in a study of cytomegalovirus exposure and HLA in healthy donors (dated by TCRdb to 2017 to 2019). Preparation of the library involved the immunoSEQ multiplex PCR assay. For the multiplex PCR, a mixture combining 60 forward primers for TCR Vbeta segments and 13 reverse primers for TCR Jbeta segments was used. TCRdb limited this immuneACCESS table to in-frame rearrangements with V and J called. A share of clones is missing; checked studies link under half to unresolved V genes, and the rest is unexplained. The sample table contains about 99,000 clones; only one count was recorded for roughly 80% of them. The ten largest make up about 4.1% of the sample. The sequencing input was PBMCs. The receptor set was obtained from a man in his fifties in good health and CMV-seropositive.

This chain uses TRBV27 with TRBJ2-3, with 9 bases aligning to TRBD2. V shed 3 bases, J shed 1 base, and the junction held 8 bases outside the gene matches. The CDR3 is 17 residues long. Germline CDR1 reads MNHEY; CDR2 reads SMNVEV (reference sequence). CDR3 amino acids: CASSFPPERGGTDTQYF. The CDR3 DNA reads TGTGCCAGCAGTTTCCCCCCCGAGCGGGGGGGCACAGATACGCAGTATTTT.

The chain uses TRBV4-2 and TRBJ2-5; TRBD2 matches at 7 bases. With the DNA end fitting TRBJ2-7 better, the J assignment may be wrong. CDR3 length: 16 amino acids. Germline V gives CDR1 LGHNA, CDR2 YNFKEQ. CDR3 region: CASSQGTGGGSYEQYF. CDR3 sequence (DNA): TGTGCCAGCAGCCAAGGGACGGGCGGGGGCTCCTACGAGCAGTACTTC.

The CDR3 loop reads CASSPRLRLAGERSFAQFF. CDR3 coding DNA: TGTGCCAGCAGCCCCAGATTACGACTAGCGGGAGAACGTTCATTTGCGCAGTTCTTC. The chain has TRBV7-9 and TRBJ2-1; TRBD2 matches at 12 bases. Germline CDR1 SEHNR, CDR2 FQNEAQ (reference sequence). This CDR3 contains 19 residues. The V segment lost 5 bases and the J segment 12 bases; nucleotides outside the gene matches: 23. Together with reference TRBV7-9 and TRBJ2-1, the CDR3 gives the full variable domain: DTGVSQNPRHKITKRGQNVTFRCDPISEHNRLYWYRQTLGQGPEFLTYFQNEAQLEKSRLLSDRFSAERPKGSFSTLEIQRTEQGDSAMYLCASSPRLRLAGERSFAQFFGPGTRLTVL.

V is TRBV5-5 and J is TRBJ1-2; D is unresolved. The CDR3 is 14 amino acids. The ends were cut back, 0 bases at V and 2 bases at J, with 8 bases in the middle. Germline V gene data show CDR1 as SGHKS and CDR2 as YYEKEE (reference sequence). This CDR3 reads CASSLDRRNYGYTF. The CDR3 nucleotides read TGTGCCAGCAGCTTGGACAGACGGAACTATGGCTACACCTTC.

This chain joins TRBV5-1 and TRBJ2-1; 10 bases fit TRBD1. With 4 bases clipped from V and 8 bases from J, the junction kept 12 bases outside the gene matches. The CDR3 runs to 16 residues. Germline V CDR1 and CDR2: SGHRS, YFSETQ. The CDR3 loop is CASSGTTGGAPDEQFF. The CDR3 DNA is TGCGCCAGCAGCGGAACGACAGGGGGCGCGCCGGATGAGCAGTTCTTC.

The chain carries TRBV10-1 and TRBJ2-3, with 7 bases matching TRBD2. The V segment lost 2 bases and the J segment 1 base; nucleotides outside the gene matches: 6. CDR1 WNHNN and CDR2 SYGVQD come from the germline V gene (reference sequence). The CDR3 totals 16 residues. DNA of the CDR3: TGCGCCAGCAGTGAGGGGCTAGCGGAAGGCACAGATACGCAGTATTTT. As protein: CASSEGLAEGTDTQYF.